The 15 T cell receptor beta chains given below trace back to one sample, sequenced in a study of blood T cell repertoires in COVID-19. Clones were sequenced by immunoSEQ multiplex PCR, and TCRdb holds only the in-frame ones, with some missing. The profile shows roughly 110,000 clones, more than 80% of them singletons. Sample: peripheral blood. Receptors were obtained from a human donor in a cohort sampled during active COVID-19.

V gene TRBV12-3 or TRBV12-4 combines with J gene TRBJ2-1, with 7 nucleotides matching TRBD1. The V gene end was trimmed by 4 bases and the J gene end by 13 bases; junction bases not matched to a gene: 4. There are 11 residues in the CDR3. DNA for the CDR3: TGTGCCAGCAGTTCCCGACAGGGTCAGTTCTTC. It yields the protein CASSSRQGQFF.

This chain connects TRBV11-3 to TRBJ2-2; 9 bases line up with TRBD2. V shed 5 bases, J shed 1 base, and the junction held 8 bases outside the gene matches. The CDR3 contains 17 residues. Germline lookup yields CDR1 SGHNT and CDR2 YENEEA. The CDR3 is CASSPQRGAMNTGELFF. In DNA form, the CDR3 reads TGTGCCAGCAGCCCCCAGCGGGGGGCCATGAACACCGGGGAGCTGTTTTTT.

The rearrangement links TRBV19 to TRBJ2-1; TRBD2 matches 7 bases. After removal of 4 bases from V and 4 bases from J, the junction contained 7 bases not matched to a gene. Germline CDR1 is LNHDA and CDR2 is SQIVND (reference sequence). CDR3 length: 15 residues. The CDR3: CASSNGDYRYNEQFF. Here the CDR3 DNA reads TGTGCCAGTAGTAACGGGGACTACCGGTACAATGAGCAGTTCTTC.

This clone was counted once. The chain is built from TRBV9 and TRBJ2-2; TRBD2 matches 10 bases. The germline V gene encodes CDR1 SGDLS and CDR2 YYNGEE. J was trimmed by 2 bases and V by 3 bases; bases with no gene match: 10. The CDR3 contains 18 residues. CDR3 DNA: TGTGCCAGCAGCGCAGAGCGACTAGCGGGTGCCAACACCGGGGAGCTGTTTTTT. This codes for CASSAERLAGANTGELFF. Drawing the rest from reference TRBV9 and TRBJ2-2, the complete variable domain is DSGVTQTPKHLITATGQRVTLRCSPRSGDLSVYWYQQSLDQGLQFLIQYYNGEERAKGNILERFSAQQFPDLHSELNLSSLELGDSALYFCASSAERLAGANTGELFFGEGSRLTVL.

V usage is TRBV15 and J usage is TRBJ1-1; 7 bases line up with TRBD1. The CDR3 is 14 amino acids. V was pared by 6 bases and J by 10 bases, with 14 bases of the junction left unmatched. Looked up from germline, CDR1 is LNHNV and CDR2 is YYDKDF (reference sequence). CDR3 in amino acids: CATSMDRNRLRAFF. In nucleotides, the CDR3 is TGTGCCACCAGTATGGACAGGAACAGGTTAAGAGCTTTCTTT.

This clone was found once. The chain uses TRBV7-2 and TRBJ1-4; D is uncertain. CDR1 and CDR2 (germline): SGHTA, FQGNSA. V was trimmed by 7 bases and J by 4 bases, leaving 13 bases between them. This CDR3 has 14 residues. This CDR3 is CASKSRTLNEKLFF. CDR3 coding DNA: TGTGCCAGCAAGAGCAGGACTCTTAATGAAAAACTGTTTTTT. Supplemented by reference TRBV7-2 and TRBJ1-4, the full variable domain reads GAGVSQSPSNKVTEKGKDVELRCDPISGHTALYWYRQSLGQGLEFLIYFQGNSAPDKSGLPSDRFSAERTGGSVSTLTIQRTQQEDSAVYLCASKSRTLNEKLFFGSGTQLSVL.

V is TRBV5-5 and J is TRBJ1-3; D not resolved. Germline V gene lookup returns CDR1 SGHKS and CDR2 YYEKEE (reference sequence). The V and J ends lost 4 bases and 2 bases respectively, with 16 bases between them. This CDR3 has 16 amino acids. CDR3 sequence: CASSTSPGKTGNTIYF. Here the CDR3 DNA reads TGTGCCAGCAGCACGTCTCCCGGGAAAACTGGAAACACCATATATTTT.

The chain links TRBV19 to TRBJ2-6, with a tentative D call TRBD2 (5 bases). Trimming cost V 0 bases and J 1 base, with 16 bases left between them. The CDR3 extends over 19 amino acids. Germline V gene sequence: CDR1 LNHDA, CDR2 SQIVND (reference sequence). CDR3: CASSIDRTLSSSGANVLTF. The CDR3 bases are TGTGCCAGTAGTATAGACCGGACTCTCTCCTCGTCTGGGGCCAACGTCCTGACTTTC.

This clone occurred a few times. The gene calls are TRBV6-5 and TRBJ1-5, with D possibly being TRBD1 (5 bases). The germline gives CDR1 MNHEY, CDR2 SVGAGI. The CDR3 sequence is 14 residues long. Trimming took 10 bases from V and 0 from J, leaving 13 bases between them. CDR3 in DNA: TGTGCCACAGTAGGGGCGACTAGCAATCAGCCCCAGCATTTT. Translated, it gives CATVGATSNQPQHF.

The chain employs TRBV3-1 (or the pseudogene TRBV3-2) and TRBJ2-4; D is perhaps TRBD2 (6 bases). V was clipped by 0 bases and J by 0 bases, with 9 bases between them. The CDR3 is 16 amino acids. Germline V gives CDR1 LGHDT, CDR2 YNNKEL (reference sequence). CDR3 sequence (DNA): TGTGCCAGCAGCCAAGAATTGGGACTAGCCAAAAACATTCAGTACTTC. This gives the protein CASSQELGLAKNIQYF.

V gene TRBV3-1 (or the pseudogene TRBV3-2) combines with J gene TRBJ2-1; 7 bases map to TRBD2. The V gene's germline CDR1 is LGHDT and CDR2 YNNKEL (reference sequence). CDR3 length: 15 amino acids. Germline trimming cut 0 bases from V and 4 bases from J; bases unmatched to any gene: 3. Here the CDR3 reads CASSQEAGPYNEQFF. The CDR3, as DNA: TGTGCCAGCAGCCAAGAAGCGGGACCTTACAATGAGCAGTTCTTC.

CDR3 region: CASSLATSGPYEQYF. DNA of the CDR3: TGTGCCAGCAGCTTAGCGACTAGCGGACCCTACGAGCAGTACTTC. The rearrangement joins TRBV7-8 to TRBJ2-7, with 9 positions matching TRBD2. The CDR3 runs to 15 residues. V was pared by 0 bases and J by 2 bases, with 2 bases of the junction left unmatched. Germline CDR1 is SGHVS and CDR2 is FQNEAQ.

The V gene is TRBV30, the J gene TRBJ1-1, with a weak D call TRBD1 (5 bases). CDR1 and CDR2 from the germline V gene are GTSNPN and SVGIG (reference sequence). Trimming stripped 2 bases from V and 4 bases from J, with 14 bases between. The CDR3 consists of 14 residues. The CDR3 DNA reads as TGTGCCTGGAGTCGTCTATCCGGGGGCACTGAAGCTTTCTTT. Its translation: CAWSRLSGGTEAFF.

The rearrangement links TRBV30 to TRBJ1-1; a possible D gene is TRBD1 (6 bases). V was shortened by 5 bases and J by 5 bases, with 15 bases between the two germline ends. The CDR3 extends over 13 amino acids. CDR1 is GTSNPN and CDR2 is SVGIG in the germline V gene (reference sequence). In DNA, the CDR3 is TGTGCCTGGGCTAGACAGGAAGCGACTGAAGCTTTCTTT. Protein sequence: CAWARQEATEAFF.

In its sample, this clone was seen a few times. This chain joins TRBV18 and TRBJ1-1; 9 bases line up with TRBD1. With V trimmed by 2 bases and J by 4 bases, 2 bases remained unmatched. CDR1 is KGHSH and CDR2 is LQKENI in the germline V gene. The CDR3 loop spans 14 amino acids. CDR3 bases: TGTGCCAGCTCACCAGGGACAGGGCTCACTGAAGCTTTCTTT. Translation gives CASSPGTGLTEAFF.